This entry concerns a single T cell receptor beta chain. Its antigen remains unidentified. It has no much larger one-base neighbor in the sample; base qualities were not kept. The sample comes from a study of T cell changes during pregnancy in multiple sclerosis (dated by TCRdb to the late 2010s). Regarding the complete study: The study examined how the T cell repertoire changed over the course of pregnancy in women with multiple sclerosis.

Sequences SGHAT (CDR1) and FQNNGV (CDR2) are obtained from the germline V gene. From the cysteine up to the phenylalanine, the CDR3 has a length of 16 residues. Solely the CDR3 DNA is kept, with 48 bases framed from the first base. The junction carries 14 bases between V and J, which are trimmed by 3 bases and 0 bases respectively. Library preparation employed the immunoSEQ multiplex PCR assay. TCRdb obtained this table from immuneACCESS and retained in-frame rearrangements with V and J assigned. These tables miss some clones; where compared with another copy, unresolved V genes account for less than half of the shortfall, and the remainder is unexplained. The sample contains 70,000 to 100,000 clones, about 93% of them found a single time. The ten largest clones add up to 3.5% to 4.5% of the sample.

The sequencing here drew on peripheral blood, taken in the first trimester of pregnancy. This TCR was recovered from a female donor with multiple sclerosis, enrolled in a pregnancy study. The chain joins TRBV11-2 to TRBJ1-1, with no D gene named confidently. CDR3 protein: CASSFPAAGVNTEAFF. Read as DNA, the sequence is TGTGCCAGCAGCTTCCCCGCGGCCGGGGTGAACACTGAAGCTTTCTTT.